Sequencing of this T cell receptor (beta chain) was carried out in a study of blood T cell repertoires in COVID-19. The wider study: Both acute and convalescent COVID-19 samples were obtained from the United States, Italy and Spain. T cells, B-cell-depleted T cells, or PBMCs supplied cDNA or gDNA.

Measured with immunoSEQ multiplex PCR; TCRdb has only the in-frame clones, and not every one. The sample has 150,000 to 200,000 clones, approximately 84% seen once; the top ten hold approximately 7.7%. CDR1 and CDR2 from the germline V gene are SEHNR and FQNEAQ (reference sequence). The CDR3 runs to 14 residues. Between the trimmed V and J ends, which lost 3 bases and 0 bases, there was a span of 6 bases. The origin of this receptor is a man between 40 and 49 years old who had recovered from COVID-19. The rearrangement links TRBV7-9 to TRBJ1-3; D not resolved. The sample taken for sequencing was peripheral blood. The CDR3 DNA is TGTGCCAGCAGCTTGATAGTCTCTGGAAACACCATATATTTT. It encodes CASSLIVSGNTIYF.